This note documents a single T cell receptor (beta chain) sequence. The method was immunoSEQ multiplex PCR; TCRdb's version includes in-frame clones alone and lacks a portion of them. The sample holds approximately 37,000 clones, around 78% seen once. The sample is drawn from a study of PD-1 blockade in classical Hodgkin lymphoma. Relapses following autologous stem cell transplantation were seen in all patients, with brentuximab vedotin exposure varying. The germline CDR1 and CDR2 sequences are KGHSH and LQKENI. The CDR3 consists of 15 residues. Trimming cost V 6 bases and J 2 bases, with 15 bases left between them.

This chain connects TRBV18 to TRBJ2-3; D is perhaps TRBD2 (6 bases). The receptor was isolated from a human donor with classical Hodgkin lymphoma. The sequences come from peripheral blood mononuclear cells (PBMCs), collected at baseline. CDR3 residues: CASSHRDFFTDTQYF. CDR3 coding DNA: TGTGCCAGCTCTCACCGGGACTTCTTCACAGATACGCAGTATTTT. Full variable domain (rest looked up from reference TRBV18 and TRBJ2-3): NAGVMQNPRHLVRRRGQEARLRCSPMKGHSHVYWYRQLPEEGLKFMVYLQKENIIDESGMPKERFSAEFPKEGPSILRIQQVVRGDSAAYFCASSHRDFFTDTQYFGPGTRLTVL.